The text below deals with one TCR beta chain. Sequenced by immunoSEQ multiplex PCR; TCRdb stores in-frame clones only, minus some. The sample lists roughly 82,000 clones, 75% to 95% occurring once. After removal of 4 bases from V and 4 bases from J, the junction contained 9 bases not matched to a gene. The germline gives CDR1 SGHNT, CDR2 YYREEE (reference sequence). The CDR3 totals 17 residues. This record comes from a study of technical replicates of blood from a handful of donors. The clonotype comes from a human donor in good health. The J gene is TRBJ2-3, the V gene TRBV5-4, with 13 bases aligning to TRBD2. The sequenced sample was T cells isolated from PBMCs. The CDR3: CASSPGTSGILADTQYF. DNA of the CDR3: TGTGCCAGCAGCCCCGGGACTAGCGGGATCTTGGCAGATACGCAGTATTTT.